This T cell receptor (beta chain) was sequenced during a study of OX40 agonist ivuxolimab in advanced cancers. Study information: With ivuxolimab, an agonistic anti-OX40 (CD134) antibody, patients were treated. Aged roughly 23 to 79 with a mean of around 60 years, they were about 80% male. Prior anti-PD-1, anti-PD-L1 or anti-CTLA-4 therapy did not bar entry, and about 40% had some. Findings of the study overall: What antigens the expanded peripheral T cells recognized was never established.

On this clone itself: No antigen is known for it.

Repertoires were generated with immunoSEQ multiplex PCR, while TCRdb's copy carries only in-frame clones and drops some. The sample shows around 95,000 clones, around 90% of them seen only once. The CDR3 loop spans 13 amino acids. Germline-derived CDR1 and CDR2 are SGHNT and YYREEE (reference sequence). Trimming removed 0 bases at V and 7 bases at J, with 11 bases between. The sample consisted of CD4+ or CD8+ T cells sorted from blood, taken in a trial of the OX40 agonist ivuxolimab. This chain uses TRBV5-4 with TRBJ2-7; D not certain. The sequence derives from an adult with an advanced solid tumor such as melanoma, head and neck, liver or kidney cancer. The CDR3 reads CASSLVSQGEQYF. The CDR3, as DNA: TGTGCCAGCAGCTTGGTGTCCCAAGGGGAGCAGTACTTC.